This T cell receptor beta chain was obtained from a study of blood T cell repertoires in COVID-19. About the study: Samples representing acute and convalescent COVID-19 were sourced from the United States, Italy and Spain. Nucleic acid was either cDNA or gDNA, and it came from T cells, B-cell-depleted T cells, or PBMCs.

As concerns this clone: This sample also contains other DNA sequences that code for the same CDR3.

The ends were cut back, 0 bases at V and 1 base at J, with 6 bases in the middle. Germline V lookup: CDR1 KGHSH, CDR2 LQKENI. The CDR3 is 14 residues long. Authors' methods: Nucleated cell counts were estimated from reference gene primer amplification. Sequencing was performed with immunoSEQ multiplex PCR; in TCRdb, only in-frame clones are kept and a portion is missing. The D gene and trimming were derived from the DNA, and the V and J assignments and clone size from that table. The sample has 380,000 or so clones, 81% seen once. The specimen was peripheral blood. The receptor comes from a human donor with acute or convalescent COVID-19. The donor label of this sample is uncertain. The chain uses TRBV18 and TRBJ1-1; D is undetermined. The CDR3 region has the DNA TGTGCCAGCTCACCACCCCCGGGGAACACTGAAGCTTTCTTT. Its protein is CASSPPPGNTEAFF.